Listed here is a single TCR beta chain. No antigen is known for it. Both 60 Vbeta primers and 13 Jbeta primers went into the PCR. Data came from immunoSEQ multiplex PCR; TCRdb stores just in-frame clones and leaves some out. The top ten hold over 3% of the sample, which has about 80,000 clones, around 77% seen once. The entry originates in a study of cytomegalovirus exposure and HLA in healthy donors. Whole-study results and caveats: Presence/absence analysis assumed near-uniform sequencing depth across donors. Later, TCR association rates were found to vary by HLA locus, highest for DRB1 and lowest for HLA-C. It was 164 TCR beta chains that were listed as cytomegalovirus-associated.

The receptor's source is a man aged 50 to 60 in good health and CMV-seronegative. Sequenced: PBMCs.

Here the CDR3 reads CASSTSPGGRYTF. CDR3 nucleotide sequence: TGTGCCAGCAGCACCAGTCCGGGGGGCCGCTACACCTTC. The V and J genes are TRBV7-3 and TRBJ1-2, with D maybe TRBD1 (6 bases). The CDR3 runs to 13 residues. Germline V lookup: CDR1 SGHTA, CDR2 FQGTGA. V shed 5 bases and J shed 9 bases, with 16 bases lying between them.